This TCR beta chain was recovered during a study of T cell responses to AZD1222 COVID-19 vaccine. Study-level points and caveats: Clonal diversity may have been underestimated, and the donors were mostly white British, with more females than males.

On this clone itself: Antigen: not known.

TCRdb keeps only in-frame clones here, not all; method: immunoSEQ multiplex PCR. The repertoire holds 150,000 to 200,000 clones, with over 80% as singletons. The CDR3 contains 14 residues. Germline V gene lookup returns CDR1 MDHEN and CDR2 SYDVKM. The V end lost 4 bases, the J end lost 8 bases, and 17 bases lay between the germline ends. The source of this sequence is an adult in good health. The sequenced sample was peripheral blood, obtained on day 0 of AZD1222 vaccination. This sequence joins TRBV28 and TRBJ1-2; perhaps TRBD1 as D (5 bases). As DNA, the CDR3 is TGTGCCAGCAGTTCCCTTCTAACAGGAGAAGGCTACACCTTC. This translates into CASSSLLTGEGYTF.